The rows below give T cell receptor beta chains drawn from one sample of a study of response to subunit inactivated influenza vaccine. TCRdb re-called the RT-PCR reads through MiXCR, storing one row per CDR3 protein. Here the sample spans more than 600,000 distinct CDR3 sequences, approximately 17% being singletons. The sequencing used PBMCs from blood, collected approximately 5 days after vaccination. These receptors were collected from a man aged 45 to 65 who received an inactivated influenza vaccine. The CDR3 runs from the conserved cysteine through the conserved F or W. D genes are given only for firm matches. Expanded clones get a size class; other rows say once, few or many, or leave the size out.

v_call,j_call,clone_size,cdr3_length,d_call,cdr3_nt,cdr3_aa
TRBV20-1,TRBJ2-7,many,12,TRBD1,TGCAGTGCCCGGGGACAGACCTACGAGCAGTACTTC,CSARGQTYEQYF
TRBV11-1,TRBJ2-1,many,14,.,TGTGCCAGCAGCTTGGGCGGAACACAAAATGAGCAGTTCTTC,CASSLGGTQNEQFF
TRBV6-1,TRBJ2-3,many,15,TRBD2,TGTGCCAGCAGGCCGGGGGGGATAAGCACAGATACGCAGTATTTT,CASRPGGISTDTQYF
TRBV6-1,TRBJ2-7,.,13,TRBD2,TGTGCCAGCAGACCGGGGGGGGCCTACGAGCAGTACTTC,CASRPGGAYEQYF
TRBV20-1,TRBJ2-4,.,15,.,TGCAGTGCTAGTTCGGCTCCGATAGCCAAAAACATTCAGTACTTC,CSASSAPIAKNIQYF
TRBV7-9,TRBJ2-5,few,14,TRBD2,TGTGCCAGCAGCCGAACTAGCGGCTGGGAGACCCAGTACTTC,CASSRTSGWETQYF
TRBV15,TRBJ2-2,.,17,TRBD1,TGTGCCACCAGCAGTGGAACCGGACAGGGGAACACCGGGGAGCTGTTTTTT,CATSSGTGQGNTGELFF
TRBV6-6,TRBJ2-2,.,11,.,TGTGCCAGCAGGCAATCCGGGGAGCTGTTTTTT,CASRQSGELFF
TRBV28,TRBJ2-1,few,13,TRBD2,TGTGCCAGCAGTCTCCCGGGACTAGGGGTGCAGTTCTTC,CASSLPGLGVQFF
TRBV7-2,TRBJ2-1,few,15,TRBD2,TGTGCCAGCAGCTTTGGGGCTAGCGGTCACAATGAGCAGTTCTTC,CASSFGASGHNEQFF
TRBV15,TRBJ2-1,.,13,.,TGTGCCACCAGCAGTCACTTTGGACGGGAGCAGTTCTTC,CATSSHFGREQFF
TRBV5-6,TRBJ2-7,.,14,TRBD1,TGTGCCAGCACACCGGGACAGGGCTTCTACGAGCAGTACTTC,CASTPGQGFYEQYF
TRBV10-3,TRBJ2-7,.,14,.,TGTGCCATCAGGGTTGAGGGGCAAGCCTACGAGCAGTACTTC,CAIRVEGQAYEQYF
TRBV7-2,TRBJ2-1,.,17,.,TGTGCCAGCAGCTTGCTCTGGGCGGCCAAATCCTACAATGAGCAGTTCTTC,CASSLLWAAKSYNEQFF
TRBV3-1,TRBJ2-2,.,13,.,TGTGCCAGCAGCCAGGCACTTTCCGGGGAGCTGTTTTTT,CASSQALSGELFF
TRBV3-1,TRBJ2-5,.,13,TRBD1,TGTGCCAGCAGCCGGGGACAGCGAGTGGCCCAGTACTTC,CASSRGQRVAQYF
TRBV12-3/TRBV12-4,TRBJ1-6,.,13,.,TGTGCCAGCAGTTTAATAGCGCACTCACCCCTCCACTTT,CASSLIAHSPLHF
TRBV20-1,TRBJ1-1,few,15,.,TGCAGTGCTAGAGGAGGGGGGAATATGAACACTGAAGCTTTCTTT,CSARGGGNMNTEAFF
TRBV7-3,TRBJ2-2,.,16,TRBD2,TGTGCCAGCAGCTCGGCTAGCGGGAGTGGGTCCGGGGAGCTGTTTTTT,CASSSASGSGSGELFF
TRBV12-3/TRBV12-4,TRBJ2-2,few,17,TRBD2,TGTGCCAGCAGCGCGACTAGCGGGGGCTCGAACACCGGGGAGCTGTTTTTT,CASSATSGGSNTGELFF
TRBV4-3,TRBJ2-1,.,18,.,TGCGCCAGCAGCCAAGAATTAGGCACAGTTAGCTCCTACAATGAGCAGTTCTTC,CASSQELGTVSSYNEQFF
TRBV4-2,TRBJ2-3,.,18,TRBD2,TGTGCCAGCAGCCAAGCTGGGACTAGCGGGAGAATGACAGATACGCAGTATTTT,CASSQAGTSGRMTDTQYF
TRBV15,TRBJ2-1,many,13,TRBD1,TGCGCCACGGGGACAGGGTCCTACAATGAGCAGTTCTTC,CATGTGSYNEQFF
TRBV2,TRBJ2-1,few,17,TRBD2,TGTGCCAGCAGTGAAGCCCAGCGGGGCCCCTCCTACAATGAGCAGTTCTTC,CASSEAQRGPSYNEQFF
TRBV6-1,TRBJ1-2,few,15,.,TGTGCCAGCAGTGAATACAGGGTCGCTAACTATGGCTACACCTTC,CASSEYRVANYGYTF
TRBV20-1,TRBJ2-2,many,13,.,TGCAGTGCAAAGGACGGGAACGCCGGGGAGCTGTTTTTT,CSAKDGNAGELFF
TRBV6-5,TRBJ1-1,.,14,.,TGTGCCAGCAGTTACTCGGGCAGAGACACTGAAGCTTTCTTT,CASSYSGRDTEAFF
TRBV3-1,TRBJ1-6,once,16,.,TGTGCCAGCAGCGATCGGACAGCATATTATAATTCACCCCTCCACTTT,CASSDRTAYYNSPLHF
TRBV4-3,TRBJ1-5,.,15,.,TGCGCCAGCAGCCAAGGACAGAGCAACAATCAGCCCCAGCATTTT,CASSQGQSNNQPQHF
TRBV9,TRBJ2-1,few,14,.,TGTGCCAGCAGCATCGGTACCCCCGTCAATGAGCAGTTCTTC,CASSIGTPVNEQFF
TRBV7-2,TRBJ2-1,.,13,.,TGTGCCAGCAGCCCTCCTAGCATCAATGAGCAGTTCTTC,CASSPPSINEQFF
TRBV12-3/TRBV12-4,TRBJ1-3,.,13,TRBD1,TGTGCCAGCAAGGGGACAGCTGGAAACACCATATATTTT,CASKGTAGNTIYF
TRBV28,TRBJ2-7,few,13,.,TGTGCCAGCAGCTACCTAGCGCTCTACGAGCAGTACTTC,CASSYLALYEQYF
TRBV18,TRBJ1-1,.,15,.,TGTGCCAGCTCACCTCAGCGGGGCCAGAACACTGAAGCTTTCTTT,CASSPQRGQNTEAFF
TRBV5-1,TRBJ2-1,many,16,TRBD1,TGCGCCAGCAGCATCCGGTCGGGACAGAACTACAATGAGCAGTTCTTC,CASSIRSGQNYNEQFF
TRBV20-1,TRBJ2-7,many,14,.,TGCAGTGCTAGACCTATCACACAGGGCTACGAGCAGTACTTC,CSARPITQGYEQYF
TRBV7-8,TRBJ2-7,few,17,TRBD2,TGTGCCAGCAGCTTAGCGGTAGCGGGAGATAGATCCTACGAGCAGTACTTC,CASSLAVAGDRSYEQYF
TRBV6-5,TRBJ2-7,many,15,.,TGTGCCAGCAGTTCGCTAATGACAGGATGGTACGAGCAGTACTTC,CASSSLMTGWYEQYF
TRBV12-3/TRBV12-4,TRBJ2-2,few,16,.,TGTGCCAGCAGTTTCTGGGACGGGATTGTGGCCGGGGAGCTGTTTTTT,CASSFWDGIVAGELFF
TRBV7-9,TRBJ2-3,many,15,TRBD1,TGTGCCAGCAGTTTGAGACAGGGCGGCACAGATACGCAGTATTTT,CASSLRQGGTDTQYF
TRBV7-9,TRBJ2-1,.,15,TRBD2,TGTGCCAGCAGCATTAGCCGGCGGGAGCGGGATGAGCAGTTCTTC,CASSISRRERDEQFF
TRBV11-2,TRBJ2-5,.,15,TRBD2,TGTGCCAGCAGCTTAGTGGGACTAGCTCAAGAGACCCAGTACTTC,CASSLVGLAQETQYF
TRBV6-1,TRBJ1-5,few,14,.,TGTGCCAGCAGTGACCTTACAAGCAATCAGCCCCAGCATTTT,CASSDLTSNQPQHF
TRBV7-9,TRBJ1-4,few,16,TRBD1,TGTGCCAGCAGCCTGTGGACAGGGGCCGGGGAAGAAAAACTGTTTTTT,CASSLWTGAGEEKLFF
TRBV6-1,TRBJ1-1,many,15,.,TGTGCCAGCACCGCGCGGCCCATGACAGAGACTGAAGCTTTCTTT,CASTARPMTETEAFF
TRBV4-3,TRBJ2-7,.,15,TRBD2,TGCGCCAGCAGCCAAGAGACTAGCGGGGGGTACGAGCAGTACTTC,CASSQETSGGYEQYF
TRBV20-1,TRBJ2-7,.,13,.,TGCAGTGCTAGTTCGGGGCCCCCCTACGAGCAGTACTTC,CSASSGPPYEQYF
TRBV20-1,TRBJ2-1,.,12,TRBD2,TGCAGTGGCGGGAGCTCCTACAATGAGCAGTTCTTC,CSGGSSYNEQFF